This T cell receptor (beta chain) comes out of a study of blood T cells in healthy people across ages. Study context: The capture of about one barcoded beta molecule per two T cells was achieved by template switching. Study findings and constraints: Fewer expanded clones and more diversity marked long-lived versus aged donors.

Peripheral blood, roughly 9.3 milliliters per donor, was collected. This CDR3 has 13 amino acids. Germline lookup yields CDR1 MNHEY and CDR2 SVGAGI. With 6 bases clipped from V and 2 bases from J, the junction kept 3 bases outside the gene matches. A second PCR of 7 to 11 cycles used a sample-barcoded 5' primer and a J-beta primer mix. From the 5' RACE reads, TCRdb called clonotypes with MiXCR, one entry per CDR3 protein. The table records around 1,000,000 distinct CDR3 sequences, almost 25% of them present only once. Concerning this clonotype itself: Its antigen is still unknown.

The same sample was also studied in work on T cells of mothers and their children. That publication notes: The overlap seen between related mothers and children slightly exceeded that of unrelated pairs, though not significantly.

The material sequenced was blood. The genes are TRBV6-5 and TRBJ1-2; 7 bases align to TRBD1. The sequence came from a girl aged 2 to 10 in good health. CDR3 protein: CASSETGNYGYTF. As DNA, the CDR3 is TGTGCCAGCAGCGAGACAGGGAACTATGGCTACACCTTC.